This TCR beta chain was retrieved from a study of blood T cell repertoires in COVID-19. Study-wide context: The samples span acute and convalescent COVID-19 from the United States, Italy and Spain. PBMCs, B-cell-depleted T cells, or T cells provided the cDNA or gDNA that made up the material.

Authors' methods: Estimates of nucleated cell counts were drawn from the amplification of reference gene primers. The repertoire was sequenced with immunoSEQ multiplex PCR; TCRdb's copy has only in-frame clones and lacks some. From that table come the V and J calls and clone size; the DNA was used to work out D and trimming. In the table there are under 110,000 clones, 87% of which are singletons. Germline lookup yields CDR1 MDHEN and CDR2 SYDVKM. Losses at the gene ends were 5 bases for V and 2 bases for J; bases not matched to a gene: 8. The CDR3 covers 16 residues. This clone was seen ten or more times.

The clonotype comes from a woman in her 30s with acute or convalescent COVID-19. The chain couples TRBV28 to TRBJ2-2; 7 nucleotides match TRBD2. The specimen sequenced was peripheral blood. This chain's CDR3 is CASSLLTTSNTGELFF. CDR3 coding DNA: TGTGCCAGCAGTCTCCTTACGACTAGCAACACCGGGGAGCTGTTTTTT.